This T cell receptor (beta chain) was recovered during a study of Ad26.COV2.S vaccination and SARS-CoV-2 variants. Study-level results: It was reported that spike-specific CD8+ and CD4+ T cell responses were substantially broad after vaccination. Total T cell responses, in the TCR breadth and depth analyses, may have been underestimated.

This clone was detected once. What it recognizes is unknown. Treatment in this sample: roughly 19 received Ad26.COV2.S at low or high dose, single or two shots; about five received placebo; per-sample allocation not given. Sampling was performed 63 days after the first vaccine or placebo injection. Trimming removed 1 base at V and 6 bases at J, with 13 bases between. Germline values: CDR1 SGHRS, CDR2 YFSETQ. CDR3 length equals 15 residues. The repertoire was sequenced with immunoSEQ multiplex PCR; TCRdb's copy has only in-frame clones and lacks some. The repertoire holds 500,000 or so clones, with 89% as singletons.

This TCR derives from a person aged 18 to 59 who received the Ad26.COV2.S COVID-19 vaccine or a placebo. The specimen comprised peripheral blood, sampled in a trial of Ad26.COV2.S vaccine versus placebo. The chain carries TRBV5-1 and TRBJ1-4, with a tentative D call TRBD1 (6 bases). For the CDR3, the DNA is TGCGCCAGCAGCTTGTCAGGGGCGCAGGATGAAAAACTGTTTTTT. This gives the protein CASSLSGAQDEKLFF. Based on the CDR3 plus reference TRBV5-1 and TRBJ1-4, the full variable domain is KAGVTQTPRYLIKTRGQQVTLSCSPISGHRSVSWYQQTPGQGLQFLFEYFSETQRNKGNFPGRFSGRQFSNSRSEMNVSTLELGDSALYLCASSLSGAQDEKLFFGSGTQLSVL.